Presented here are 10 T cell receptor beta chains from one specimen sequenced in a study of PD-L1 blockade in urothelial cancer. The assay was immunoSEQ multiplex PCR, and TCRdb's table has in-frame clones only and misses some. The profile shows 45,000 or so clones, about 88% of them singletons. Time point here: pretreatment peripheral blood. Sample: PBMCs, taken around atezolizumab (anti-PD-L1) treatment. All receptors derive from a donor older than 35 with urothelial cancer.

The chain joins TRBV9 to TRBJ2-3; 8 bases are a match to TRBD1. Germline V gives CDR1 SGDLS, CDR2 YYNGEE. V lost 0 bases to trimming and J lost 9 bases; unmatched junction nucleotides: 9. The CDR3 sequence is 15 residues long. The CDR3 here is CASSVGPGTGGTQYF. The CDR3 DNA is TGTGCCAGCAGCGTAGGACCCGGGACAGGTGGGACGCAGTATTTT.

The chain joins TRBV30 to TRBJ1-3; TRBD1 might be the D (6 bases). The CDR3 is made up of 13 amino acids. Looked up from germline, CDR1 is GTSNPN and CDR2 is SVGIG (reference sequence). Trimming shortened V by 3 bases and J by 8 bases, and 14 bases separated the two germline ends. CDR3: CAWSETGVDTIYF. The CDR3 DNA reads TGTGCCTGGAGCGAGACAGGAGTTGACACCATATATTTT.

The chain has TRBV29-1 and TRBJ2-5; the D is unclear. Germline V gene sequence: CDR1 SQVTM, CDR2 ANQGSEA. Trimming took off 4 bases at V and 4 bases at J, with 7 bases between the two ends. The CDR3 extends over 11 amino acids. The CDR3 spells CSVVPVETQYF. Here the CDR3 DNA reads TGCAGCGTTGTTCCGGTAGAGACCCAGTACTTC.

This chain links TRBV6-5 with TRBJ1-1; 9 nucleotides align to TRBD1. From germline, CDR1 is MNHEY and CDR2 SVGAGI. The V and J ends lost 6 bases and 2 bases, in that order; junction bases with no gene match: 4. The CDR3 is 14 amino acids. The CDR3 reads CASSTGGINTEAFF. CDR3 nucleotide sequence: TGTGCCAGCAGCACAGGGGGCATCAACACTGAAGCTTTCTTT.

DNA of the CDR3: TGTGCCAGCACCCGGGGAGGGGGCCGTAGCGGGGGATTCGGCTCCTACAATGAGCAGTTCTTC. Protein: CASTRGGGRSGGFGSYNEQFF. The genes are TRBV28 and TRBJ2-1; 9 nucleotides agree with TRBD2. Losses at the gene ends were 7 bases for V and 0 bases for J; bases not matched to a gene: 22. The germline CDR1 and CDR2 sequences are MDHEN and SYDVKM. This CDR3 is 21 amino acids long.

This clone was recorded a few times. V usage is TRBV2 and J usage is TRBJ2-7; the D gene is possibly TRBD1 (5 bases). Germline values: CDR1 SNHLY, CDR2 FYNNEI. The length of the CDR3 is 14 residues. V lost 6 bases and J 2 bases, leaving 14 bases between the germline ends. The CDR3 region is CASRGQGHPYEQYF. CDR3 sequence (DNA): TGTGCCAGCAGAGGGCAGGGCCACCCCTACGAGCAGTACTTC. The full variable domain, rest sourced from reference TRBV2 and TRBJ2-7, is EPEVTQTPSHQVTQMGQEVILRCVPISNHLYFYWYRQILGQKVEFLVSFYNNEISEKSEIFDDQFSVERPDGSNFTLKIRSTKLEDSAMYFCASRGQGHPYEQYFGPGTRLTVT.

V usage is TRBV7-2 and J usage is TRBJ2-7; maybe TRBD1 (5 bases). From germline, CDR1 is SGHTA and CDR2 FQGNSA. The CDR3 spans 14 residues. Deletions cut 3 bases from V and 6 bases from J, with 15 bases between. The CDR3 loop reads CASSFTDNAIEQYF. The CDR3 DNA is TGTGCCAGCAGCTTTACGGACAACGCTATCGAGCAGTACTTC.

This rearrangement joins TRBV28 to TRBJ2-3; the match to TRBD1 covers 7 bases. Germline CDR1 and CDR2: MDHEN and SYDVKM. This CDR3 is built from 13 residues. J lost 9 bases, V lost 6 bases, and 9 bases had no gene match. CDR3 protein: CASSTGQVGTQYF. DNA of the CDR3: TGTGCCAGCAGCACAGGACAGGTGGGGACGCAGTATTTT. The full variable domain, its missing parts supplied by reference TRBV28 and TRBJ2-3, is DVKVTQSSRYLVKRTGEKVFLECVQDMDHENMFWYRQDPGLGLRLIYFSYDVKMKEKGDIPEGYSVSREKKERFSLILESASTNQTSMYLCASSTGQVGTQYFGPGTRLTVL.

V is TRBV30 and J is TRBJ2-3, with D perhaps matching TRBD1 (7 bases). The CDR3 is made up of 15 amino acids. Germline-derived CDR1 and CDR2 are GTSNPN and SVGIG (reference sequence). V was cut by 4 bases and J by 3 bases, with 17 bases left in between. CDR3 bases: TGTGCCTGGACCGACGGAGGGGGCAGGACAGATACGCAGTATTTT. Translated: CAWTDGGGRTDTQYF.

The gene calls are TRBV19 and TRBJ1-1; D is undetermined. This CDR3 spans 16 amino acids. The germline V and J ends were trimmed by 5 bases and 1 base, with 17 bases remaining between them. In germline, CDR1 is LNHDA, CDR2 SQIVND (reference sequence). CDR3 region: CASSGLRAGANTEAFF. The CDR3 DNA sequence: TGTGCCAGTAGTGGGCTCCGGGCGGGTGCGAACACTGAAGCTTTCTTT.